This TCR beta chain was profiled in a study of T cell responses to AZD1222 COVID-19 vaccine. Study-wide points: Recipients of two AZD1222 doses showed rising Spike-specific TCR breadth and depth. Donors were chiefly white British, with a greater number of females, and clonal diversity was perhaps underestimated.

The table came from immunoSEQ multiplex PCR; TCRdb's copy has only in-frame clones and leaves some out. The table records about 180,000 clones, around 90% of them present only once. This CDR3 is 16 amino acids long. CDR1 and CDR2 (germline): MGHRA, YSYEKL. The V and J ends lost 3 bases and 2 bases, in that order; junction bases with no gene match: 9. On this clone: Its antigen is undetermined.

The chain recombines TRBV4-1 with TRBJ1-2; 7 positions match TRBD1. This clonotype was sampled from an adult who received the AZD1222 COVID-19 vaccine. This specimen was peripheral blood, taken 28 days after the second AZD1222 dose. This chain's CDR3 is CASSHPRQGANYGYTF. The CDR3 bases are TGCGCCAGCAGCCACCCTCGACAGGGCGCAAACTATGGCTACACCTTC.